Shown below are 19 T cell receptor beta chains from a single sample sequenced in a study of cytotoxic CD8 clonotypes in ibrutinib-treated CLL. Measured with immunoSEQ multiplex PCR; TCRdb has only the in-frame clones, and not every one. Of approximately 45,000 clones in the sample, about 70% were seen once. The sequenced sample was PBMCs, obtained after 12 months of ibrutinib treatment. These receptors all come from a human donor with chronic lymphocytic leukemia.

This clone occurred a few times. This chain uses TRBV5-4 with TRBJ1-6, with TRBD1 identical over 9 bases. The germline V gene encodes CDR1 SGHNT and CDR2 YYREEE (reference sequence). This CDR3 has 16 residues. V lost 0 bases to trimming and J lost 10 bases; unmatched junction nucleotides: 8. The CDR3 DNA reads TGTGCCAGCAGCTTGGCCGGGACAGGGATTCCCTCACCCCTCCACTTT. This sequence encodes CASSLAGTGIPSPLHF.

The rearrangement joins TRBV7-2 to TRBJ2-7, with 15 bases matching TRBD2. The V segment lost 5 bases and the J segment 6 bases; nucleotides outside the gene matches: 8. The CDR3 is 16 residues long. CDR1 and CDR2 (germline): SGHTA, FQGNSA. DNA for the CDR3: TGTGCCAGCAGCCCCCGGACTAGCGGGGGGGCGGGCGAGCAGTACTTC. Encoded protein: CASSPRTSGGAGEQYF.

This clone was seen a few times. CDR3 residues: CASSSQGGQPQHF. The CDR3 DNA reads as TGTGCCAGCAGTAGTCAGGGGGGCCAGCCCCAGCATTTT. The V call is TRBV2, the J call TRBJ1-5, with 7 bases fitting TRBD1. Per germline, CDR1 SNHLY and CDR2 FYNNEI. The CDR3 contains 13 residues. V lost 5 bases and J lost 7; bases outside the gene matches: 5.

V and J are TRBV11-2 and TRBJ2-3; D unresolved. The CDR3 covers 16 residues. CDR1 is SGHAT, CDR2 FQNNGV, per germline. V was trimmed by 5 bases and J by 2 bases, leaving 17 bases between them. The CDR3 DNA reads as TGTGCCAGCAGCCCAAGCTCGGCCAGGTTCACAGATACGCAGTATTTT. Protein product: CASSPSSARFTDTQYF.

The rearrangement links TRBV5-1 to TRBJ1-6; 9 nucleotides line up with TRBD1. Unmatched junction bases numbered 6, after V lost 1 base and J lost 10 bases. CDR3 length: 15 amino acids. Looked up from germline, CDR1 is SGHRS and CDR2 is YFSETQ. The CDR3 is CASSLTGGAGSPLHF. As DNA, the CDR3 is TGCGCCAGCAGCTTGACAGGGGGCGCGGGGTCACCCCTCCACTTT.

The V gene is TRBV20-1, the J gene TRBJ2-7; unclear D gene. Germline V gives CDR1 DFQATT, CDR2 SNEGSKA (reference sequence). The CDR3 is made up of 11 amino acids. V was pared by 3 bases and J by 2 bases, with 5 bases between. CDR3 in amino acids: CSASLAYEQYF. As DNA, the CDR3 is TGCAGTGCTAGTTTGGCCTACGAGCAGTACTTC.

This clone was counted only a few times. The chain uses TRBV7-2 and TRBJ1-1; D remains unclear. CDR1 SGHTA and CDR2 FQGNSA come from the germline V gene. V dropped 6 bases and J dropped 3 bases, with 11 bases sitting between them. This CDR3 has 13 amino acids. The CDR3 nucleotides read TGTGCCAGCAGGTTAACCGGGGACACTGAAGCTTTCTTT. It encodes CASRLTGDTEAFF.

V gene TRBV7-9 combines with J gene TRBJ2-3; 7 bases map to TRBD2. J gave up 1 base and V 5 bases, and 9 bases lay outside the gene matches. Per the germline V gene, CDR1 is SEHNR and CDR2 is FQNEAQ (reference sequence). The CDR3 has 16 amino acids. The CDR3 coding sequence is TGTGCCAGCAGCAACAGCCGGGACTACGGCACAGATACGCAGTATTTT. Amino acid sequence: CASSNSRDYGTDTQYF.

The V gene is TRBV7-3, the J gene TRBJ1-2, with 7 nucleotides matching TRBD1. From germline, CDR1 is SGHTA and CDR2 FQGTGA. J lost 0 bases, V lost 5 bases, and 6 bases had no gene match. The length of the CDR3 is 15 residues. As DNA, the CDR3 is TGTGCCAGCAGCCCCCAGGGGGGAACTAACTATGGCTACACCTTC. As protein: CASSPQGGTNYGYTF. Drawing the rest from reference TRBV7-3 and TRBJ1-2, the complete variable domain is GAGVSQTPSNKVTEKGKYVELRCDPISGHTALYWYRQSLGQGPEFLIYFQGTGAADDSGLPNDRFFAVRPEGSVSTLKIQRTERGDSAVYLCASSPQGGTNYGYTFGSGTRLTVV.

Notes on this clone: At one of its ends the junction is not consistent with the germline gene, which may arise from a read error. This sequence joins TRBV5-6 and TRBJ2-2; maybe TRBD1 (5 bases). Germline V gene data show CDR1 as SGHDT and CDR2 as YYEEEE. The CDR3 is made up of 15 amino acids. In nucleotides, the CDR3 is TGTGTCAGCAGCTTGGCGACAGTGAACACCGGGGAGCTGTTTTTT. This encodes CVSSLATVNTGELFF.

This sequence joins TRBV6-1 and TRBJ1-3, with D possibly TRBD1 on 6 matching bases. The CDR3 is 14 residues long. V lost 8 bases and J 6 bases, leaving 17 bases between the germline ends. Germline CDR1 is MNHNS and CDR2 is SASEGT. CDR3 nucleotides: TGTGCCAGCCAACCGGGACAACCGGCAAACACCATATATTTT. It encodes CASQPGQPANTIYF.

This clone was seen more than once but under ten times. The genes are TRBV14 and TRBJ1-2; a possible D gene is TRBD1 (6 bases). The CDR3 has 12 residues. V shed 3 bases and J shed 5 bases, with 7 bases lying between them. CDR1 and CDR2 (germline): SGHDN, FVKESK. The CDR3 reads CASSHTGYGYTF. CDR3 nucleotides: TGTGCCAGCAGCCACACAGGGTATGGCTACACCTTC.

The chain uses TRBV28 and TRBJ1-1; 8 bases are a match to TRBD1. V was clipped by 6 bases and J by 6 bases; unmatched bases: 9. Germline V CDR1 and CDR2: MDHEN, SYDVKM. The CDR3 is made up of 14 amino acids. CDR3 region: CASSPPDRDPEAFF. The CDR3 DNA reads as TGTGCCAGCAGCCCTCCGGACAGGGACCCTGAAGCTTTCTTT.

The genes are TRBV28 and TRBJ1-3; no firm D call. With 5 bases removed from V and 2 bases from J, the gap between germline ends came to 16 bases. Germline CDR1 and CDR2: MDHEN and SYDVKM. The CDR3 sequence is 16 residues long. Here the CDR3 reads CASSLHDSRTGNTIYF. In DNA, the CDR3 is TGTGCCAGCAGTCTACATGACTCACGAACTGGAAACACCATATATTTT.

The CDR3 DNA reads TGTGCCAGCAGTTACCGCAGGGGGCCTTACAATGAGCAGTTCTTC. This gives the protein CASSYRRGPYNEQFF. This rearrangement joins TRBV27 to TRBJ2-1, with 8 bases aligning to TRBD1. The CDR3 extends over 15 amino acids. Germline CDR1 reads MNHEY; CDR2 reads SMNVEV (reference sequence). V shed 4 bases and J 4 bases; nucleotides not matched to a gene: 6.

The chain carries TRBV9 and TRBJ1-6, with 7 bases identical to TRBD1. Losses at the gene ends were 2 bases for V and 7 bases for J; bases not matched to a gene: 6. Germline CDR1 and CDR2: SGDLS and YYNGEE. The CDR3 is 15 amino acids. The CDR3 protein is CASSVEDRTNSPLHF. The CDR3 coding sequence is TGTGCCAGCAGCGTCGAGGACAGGACCAATTCACCCCTCCACTTT.

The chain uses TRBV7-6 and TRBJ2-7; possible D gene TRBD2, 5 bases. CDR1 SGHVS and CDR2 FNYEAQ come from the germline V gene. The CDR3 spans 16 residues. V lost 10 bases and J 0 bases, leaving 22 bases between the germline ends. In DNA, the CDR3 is TGTGCCAACATATGGATGGCGGGTACGAGCTCCTACGAGCAGTACTTC. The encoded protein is CANIWMAGTSSYEQYF.

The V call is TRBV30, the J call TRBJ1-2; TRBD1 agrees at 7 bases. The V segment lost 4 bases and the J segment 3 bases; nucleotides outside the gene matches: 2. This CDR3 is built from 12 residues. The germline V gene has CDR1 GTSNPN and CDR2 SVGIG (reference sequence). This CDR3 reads CAWTRGDYGYTF. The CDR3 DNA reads TGTGCCTGGACCAGGGGGGACTATGGCTACACCTTC.

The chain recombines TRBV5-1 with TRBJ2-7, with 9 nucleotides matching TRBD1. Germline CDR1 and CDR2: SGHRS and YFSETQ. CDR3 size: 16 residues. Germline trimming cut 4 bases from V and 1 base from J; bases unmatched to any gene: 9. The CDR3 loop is CASSRSGQGGSYEQYF. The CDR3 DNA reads TGCGCCAGCAGCAGGTCGGGACAGGGCGGGTCCTACGAGCAGTACTTC.